Listed here are 32 T cell receptor beta chains from one sample, sequenced in a study of blood T cells in healthy people across ages. A second PCR, run for about 6 to 12 cycles, used a sample-barcoded 5' primer plus a J-beta primer mix. A single record per CDR3 protein comes from TCRdb applying MiXCR to the 5' RACE reads. The repertoire holds under 950,000 distinct CDR3 sequences, with 22% as singletons. The sample consisted of blood. These receptors came from a man between 65 and 85 years old in good health.

The chain combines TRBV10-3 with TRBJ1-1; D is uncertain. Trimming removed 0 bases from V and 5 bases from J, with 10 bases in between. CDR3 length: 14 amino acids. Germline CDR1 reads ENHRY; CDR2 reads SYGVKD. Here the CDR3 DNA reads TGTGCCATCAGTGAGTCGACTACTTTTACTGAAGCTTTCTTT. Translated, it gives CAISESTTFTEAFF.

V gene TRBV6-6 combines with J gene TRBJ2-3, with TRBD2 matching over 13 bases. Unmatched junction bases numbered 2, after V lost 2 bases and J lost 3 bases. In germline, CDR1 is MNHNY, CDR2 SVGAGI (reference sequence). This CDR3 is 16 amino acids long. The CDR3 DNA sequence: TGTGCCAGCAGTTACGGGACTAGCGGGGAGACAGATACGCAGTATTTT. It specifies CASSYGTSGETDTQYF.

The gene calls are TRBV18 and TRBJ2-7; D ambiguous. The V end was cut by 4 bases, the J end by 6 bases, with 13 bases between. The CDR3 consists of 13 residues. Germline V gene data show CDR1 as KGHSH and CDR2 as LQKENI. Here the CDR3 reads CASSLRGACEQYF. The CDR3 DNA sequence: TGTGCCAGCTCACTTCGCGGAGCCTGCGAGCAGTACTTC.

This rearrangement joins TRBV10-3 to TRBJ2-5; D might be TRBD1 or TRBD2, each matching 5 bases. V lost 5 bases to trimming and J lost 5 bases, with 15 bases between them. Germline CDR1 ENHRY, CDR2 SYGVKD. CDR3 size: 14 residues. CDR3 in amino acids: CAISPSRGRETQYF. Written as DNA, the CDR3 is TGTGCCATCAGTCCTTCGAGGGGTCGTGAGACCCAGTACTTC.

DNA of the CDR3: TGTGCCAGCAGCACACAGAGAGCTGGAAACACCATATATTTT. It specifies CASSTQRAGNTIYF. The rearrangement joins TRBV11-2 to TRBJ1-3, with D unresolved. Germline V gene data show CDR1 as SGHAT and CDR2 as FQNNGV. V shed 5 bases and J shed 2 bases, with 10 bases lying between them. This CDR3 comprises 14 residues.

V gene TRBV7-9 combines with J gene TRBJ2-1; no clear D gene. With 3 bases removed from V and 6 bases from J, the gap between germline ends came to 9 bases. The CDR3 spans 13 residues. Germline CDR1 reads SEHNR; CDR2 reads FQNEAQ (reference sequence). The DNA for the CDR3 is TGTGCCAGCAGCTTTTTGAATCCCAATGAGCAGTTCTTC. Amino acid sequence: CASSFLNPNEQFF. The full variable domain, its missing parts supplied by reference TRBV7-9 and TRBJ2-1, is DTGVSQNPRHKITKRGQNVTFRCDPISEHNRLYWYRQTLGQGPEFLTYFQNEAQLEKSRLLSDRFSAERPKGSFSTLEIQRTEQGDSAMYLCASSFLNPNEQFFGPGTRLTVL.

The sample holds a few counts of this clonotype. The V call is TRBV27, the J call TRBJ1-2; possibly TRBD1 for D (6 bases). The germline V and J ends were trimmed by 3 bases and 5 bases, with 10 bases remaining between them. The CDR3 sequence is 13 residues long. Germline V CDR1 and CDR2: MNHEY, SMNVEV (reference sequence). CDR3 in DNA: TGTGCCAGCAGTTTGGGGGCATGGTATGGCTACACCTTC. This translates into CASSLGAWYGYTF.

This clonotype was seen many times. This sequence joins TRBV24-1 and TRBJ2-3, with 15 bases that match TRBD2. J lost 4 bases, V lost 4 bases, and 2 bases had no gene match. The CDR3 extends over 16 amino acids. Germline V lookup: CDR1 KGHDR, CDR2 SFDVKD. The CDR3 nucleotides read TGTGCCACCAGTGACTGGACTAGCGGGGGGGCAGATACGCAGTATTTT. Residues: CATSDWTSGGADTQYF.

The V gene is TRBV4-1, the J gene TRBJ2-4, with 7 bases identical to TRBD1. Germline loops: CDR1 MGHRA, CDR2 YSYEKL. V shed 3 bases and J 6 bases; nucleotides not matched to a gene: 8. This CDR3 has 15 residues. The CDR3: CASSHGNRGLNIQYF. The CDR3 DNA follows: TGCGCCAGCAGCCATGGTAACAGGGGCTTAAACATTCAGTACTTC.

The gene calls are TRBV10-3 and TRBJ2-1, with a weak D call TRBD1 (6 bases). V gave up 6 bases and J gave up 0 bases, with 15 bases separating them. The CDR3 spans 16 residues. Germline V gene lookup returns CDR1 ENHRY and CDR2 SYGVKD. CDR3 DNA: TGTGCCATCAGAACACAGGGATCCAGCTCCTACAATGAGCAGTTCTTC. Translation: CAIRTQGSSSYNEQFF.

The chain joins TRBV7-9 to TRBJ2-5; 9 bases line up with TRBD2. The J call is doubtful: the DNA matches TRBJ2-1 better. CDR3 length equals 14 residues. CDR1 and CDR2 (germline): SEHNR, FQNEAQ (reference sequence). CDR3 sequence reads: CASSTGTSLDEQFF. The CDR3 DNA reads TGTGCCAGCAGCACCGGGACTAGCTTGGATGAGCAGTTCTTC.

This chain joins TRBV29-1 and TRBJ1-2, with D tentatively TRBD1 (5 bases). This CDR3 has 12 residues. Germline V gives CDR1 SQVTM, CDR2 ANQGSEA. The V gene lost 6 bases and the J gene lost 1 base, with 9 bases spanning the gap. In DNA, the CDR3 is TGCAGCGTAGAACAGGATAACTATGGCTACACCTTC. It codes for CSVEQDNYGYTF.

This clonotype was seen ten or more times. The J gene is TRBJ2-1, the V gene TRBV6-5; D unresolved. This CDR3 is 12 amino acids long. Per germline, CDR1 MNHEY and CDR2 SVGAGI. CDR3 region: CPQHCRYNEQFF. The CDR3 region has the DNA TGTCCCCAGCATTGTCGGTACAATGAGCAGTTCTTC.

The chain's CDR3 is CASSLGKDSEAFF. The CDR3 DNA reads TGTGCCAGCAGCTTGGGGAAGGATTCTGAAGCTTTCTTT. This sequence joins TRBV5-4 and TRBJ1-1; D gene ambiguous. CDR1 SGHNT and CDR2 YYREEE come from the germline V gene (reference sequence). V was clipped by 0 bases and J by 6 bases, with 9 bases between them. This CDR3 region has 13 residues.

V is TRBV20-1 and J is TRBJ2-6, with unresolved D. V shed 0 bases and J shed 0 bases, with 21 bases lying between them. CDR3 length: 20 amino acids. Germline V gene sequence: CDR1 DFQATT, CDR2 SNEGSKA (reference sequence). In DNA form, the CDR3 reads TGCAGTGCTAGAGATCGGCGACGATCCTTTGGGGACTCTGGGGCCAACGTCCTGACTTTC. Its protein is CSARDRRRSFGDSGANVLTF.

CDR3 bases: TGTGCCAGCAGTGAGCCAAGCAGCTTCTACGAGCAGTACTTC. It is translated as CASSEPSSFYEQYF. This chain connects TRBV6-1 to TRBJ2-5; unclear D gene. The closer fit of TRBJ2-7 to the DNA end suggests the J call may be wrong. The V gene's germline CDR1 is MNHNS and CDR2 SASEGT. The CDR3 sequence is 14 residues long.

The rearrangement uses TRBV5-1 and TRBJ2-2; TRBD1 aligns across 11 bases. Trimming at V came to 5 bases and at J to 5 bases, leaving 8 bases not matched to a gene. The CDR3 contains 16 residues. Germline V lookup: CDR1 SGHRS, CDR2 YFSETQ. The CDR3 DNA reads as TGCGCCAGCAGTCGGTCCGGGACAGGGGGAACCGGGGAGCTGTTTTTT. Translated: CASSRSGTGGTGELFF. Variable domain in full (rest from reference TRBV5-1 and TRBJ2-2): KAGVTQTPRYLIKTRGQQVTLSCSPISGHRSVSWYQQTPGQGLQFLFEYFSETQRNKGNFPGRFSGRQFSNSRSEMNVSTLELGDSALYLCASSRSGTGGTGELFFGEGSRLTVL.

V and J are TRBV11-3 and TRBJ2-2; 7 bases are a match to TRBD1. With V trimmed by 3 bases and J by 6 bases, 7 bases remained unmatched. In germline, CDR1 is SGHNT, CDR2 YENEEA. This CDR3 has 15 residues. The CDR3: CASSFGTVGPGELFF. The DNA for the CDR3 is TGTGCCAGCAGCTTCGGGACAGTTGGGCCCGGGGAGCTGTTTTTT. The entire variable domain, with the rest obtained from reference TRBV11-3 and TRBJ2-2, is as follows: EAGVVQSPRYKIIEKKQPVAFWCNPISGHNTLYWYLQNLGQGPELLIRYENEEAVDDSQLPKDRFSAERLKGVDSTLKIQPAELGDSAVYLCASSFGTVGPGELFFGEGSRLTVL.

This sequence joins TRBV9 and TRBJ2-3; D possibly corresponds to TRBD2 (6 bases). V was trimmed by 0 bases and J by 4 bases, leaving 9 bases between them. CDR1 is SGDLS, CDR2 YYNGEE, per germline. This CDR3 comprises 14 residues. In DNA form, the CDR3 reads TGTGCCAGCAGCGTAGTACTAGCCTCAGATACGCAGTATTTT. The encoded protein is CASSVVLASDTQYF.

The table lists this clonotype with a few counts. This rearrangement joins TRBV21-1 to TRBJ2-1; the table assigns TRBD2, which was not confirmed against the DNA. TRBV21-1 is noted as a pseudogene. There are 14 residues in the CDR3. CDR3 bases: TGTGCCAGCAGCGGACGGACTAGGGTTAATGAGCAGTTCTTC. It encodes CASSGRTRVNEQFF.

This clonotype has a handful of counts. The chain recombines TRBV7-2 with TRBJ2-7; 12 nucleotides align to TRBD2. The J call is doubtful: the DNA matches TRBJ2-1 better. The CDR3 contains 16 residues. Germline lookup yields CDR1 SGHTA and CDR2 FQGNSA. In nucleotides, the CDR3 is TGTGCCAGCAGCTCTCAGACTAGCGGGAGTATCTATGAGCAGTTCTTC. Its protein is CASSSQTSGSIYEQFF.

This clonotype was counted between two and nine times. The chain is built from TRBV9 and TRBJ1-2, with 11 bases identical to TRBD1. V was pared by 6 bases and J by 7 bases, with 8 bases of the junction left unmatched. This CDR3 contains 14 residues. The V gene's germline CDR1 is SGDLS and CDR2 YYNGEE. In nucleotides, the CDR3 is TGTGCCAGCAACCAAGGACAGGGGGCGGGTGGCTACACCTTC. Translated: CASNQGQGAGGYTF.

The chain carries TRBV29-1 and TRBJ2-1; possible D gene TRBD2, 5 bases. Trimming pared 2 bases from V and 4 bases from J, leaving 12 bases between. Germline values: CDR1 SQVTM, CDR2 ANQGSEA. The CDR3 loop spans 14 amino acids. This chain's CDR3 is CSVESGLGYNEQFF. CDR3 DNA: TGCAGCGTTGAATCCGGACTGGGATACAATGAGCAGTTCTTC.

This clonotype appeared a few times. This chain connects TRBV6-5 to TRBJ2-7; D is unresolved. The CDR3 consists of 14 residues. CDR1 and CDR2 (germline): MNHEY, SVGAGI. V lost 0 bases to trimming and J lost 6 bases, with 12 bases between them. The CDR3 nucleotides are TGTGCCAGCAGTTACTCGGCCCGCGTGGTCGAGCAGTACTTC. It is translated as CASSYSARVVEQYF.

V is TRBV7-9 and J is TRBJ2-6; the D is unclear. CDR1 is SEHNR and CDR2 is FQNEAQ in the germline V gene (reference sequence). V lost 2 bases and J lost 0, with 14 bases in between. This CDR3 is 18 amino acids long. CDR3 DNA: TGTGCCAGCAGCTTATGGGCAGCTCCTTTCTCTGGGGCCAACGTCCTGACTTTC. Translation: CASSLWAAPFSGANVLTF.

This clonotype was found a few times. The chain links TRBV28 to TRBJ2-1, with TRBD1 as a possible D gene (6 bases). Germline V gene lookup returns CDR1 MDHEN and CDR2 SYDVKM. Deletions cut 5 bases from V and 6 bases from J, with 17 bases between. The CDR3 totals 15 residues. The CDR3 loop reads CASSTPPGQSNEQFF. CDR3 DNA: TGTGCCAGCAGTACTCCCCCTGGACAGTCCAATGAGCAGTTCTTC.

This clonotype occurred a few times. This chain joins TRBV5-5 and TRBJ1-5; D gene unclear. The germline gives CDR1 SGHKS, CDR2 YYEKEE (reference sequence). V lost 0 bases and J 3 bases, leaving 7 bases between the germline ends. CDR3 length: 14 amino acids. The CDR3 sequence is CASSLVRSNQPQHF. Written as DNA, the CDR3 is TGTGCCAGCAGCTTGGTGCGGTCCAATCAGCCCCAGCATTTT.

This rearrangement joins TRBV20-1 to TRBJ1-1; a weak D match, TRBD1 (5 bases). CDR1 is DFQATT, CDR2 SNEGSKA, per germline (reference sequence). V gave up 5 bases and J gave up 1 base, with 17 bases separating them. The CDR3 has 15 amino acids. CDR3 amino acids: CSAPQYNRKNTEAFF. DNA of the CDR3: TGCAGTGCTCCACAATACAACAGGAAGAACACTGAAGCTTTCTTT.

The chain employs TRBV7-9 and TRBJ1-2; D call uncertain. The CDR3 sequence is 15 residues long. Germline V CDR1 and CDR2: SEHNR, FQNEAQ (reference sequence). V was cut by 1 base and J by 4 bases, with 13 bases left in between. In DNA, the CDR3 is TGTGCCAGCAGCTTAGATGGCAGTTTGATCTATGGCTACACCTTC. The encoded protein is CASSLDGSLIYGYTF.

This clonotype appeared a few times. The CDR3 coding sequence is TGTGCCAGTAGTAGTATAGCGGGGGGTGTAGAGACCCAGTACTTC. Protein sequence: CASSSIAGGVETQYF. The rearrangement uses TRBV19 and TRBJ2-5; 10 nucleotides match TRBD2. The V gene's germline CDR1 is LNHDA and CDR2 SQIVND (reference sequence). The trim removed 4 bases at V and 4 bases at J, leaving 6 bases unmatched. This CDR3 has 15 residues.

There are a few counts of this clonotype. The chain employs TRBV4-3 and TRBJ2-1; D is perhaps TRBD2 (6 bases). The DNA end lines up better with TRBJ2-5; the J call may be wrong. This CDR3 region has 13 residues. CDR1 is LGHNA, CDR2 YSLEER, per germline. CDR3: CASSRAGRETQYF. The CDR3 DNA reads TGCGCCAGCAGCCGGGCGGGGAGAGAGACCCAGTACTTC.

This clonotype was observed at least ten times. The V and J genes are TRBV7-6 and TRBJ2-7; D is uncertain. CDR3 length: 18 amino acids. Trimming cost V 2 bases and J 5 bases, with 25 bases left between them. The germline V gene has CDR1 SGHVS and CDR2 FNYEAQ. The CDR3 DNA follows: TGTGCCAGCAGCTTAACGGCGCCCACAAGACTTCCTCTTAACGAGCAGTACTTC. Translation gives CASSLTAPTRLPLNEQYF. Complete variable domain (other parts from reference TRBV7-6 and TRBJ2-7): GAGVSQSPRYKVTKRGQDVALRCDPISGHVSLYWYRQALGQGPEFLTYFNYEAQQDKSGLPNDRFSAERPEGSISTLTIQRTEQRDSAMYRCASSLTAPTRLPLNEQYFGPGTRLTVT.